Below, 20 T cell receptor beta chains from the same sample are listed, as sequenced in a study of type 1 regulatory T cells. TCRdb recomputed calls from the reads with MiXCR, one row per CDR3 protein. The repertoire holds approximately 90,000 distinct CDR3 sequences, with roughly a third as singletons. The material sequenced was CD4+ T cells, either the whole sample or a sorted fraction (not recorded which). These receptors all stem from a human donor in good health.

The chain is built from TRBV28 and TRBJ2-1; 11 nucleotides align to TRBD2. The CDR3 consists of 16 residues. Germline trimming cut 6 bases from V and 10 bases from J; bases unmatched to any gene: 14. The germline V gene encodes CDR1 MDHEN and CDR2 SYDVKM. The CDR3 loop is CASSLVILAGGNEQFF. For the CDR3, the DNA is TGTGCCAGCAGCCTAGTAATATTAGCGGGAGGGAACGAGCAGTTCTTC.

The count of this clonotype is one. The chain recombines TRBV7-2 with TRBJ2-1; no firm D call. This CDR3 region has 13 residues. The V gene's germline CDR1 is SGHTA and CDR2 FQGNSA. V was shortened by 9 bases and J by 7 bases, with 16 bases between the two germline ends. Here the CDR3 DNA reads TGTGCCAGTGCGGAGTTTCGAAGTAATGAGCAGTTCTTC. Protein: CASAEFRSNEQFF.

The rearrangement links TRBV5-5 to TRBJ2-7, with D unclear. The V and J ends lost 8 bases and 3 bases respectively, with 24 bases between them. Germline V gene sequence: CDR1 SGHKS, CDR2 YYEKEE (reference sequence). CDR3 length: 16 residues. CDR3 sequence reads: CARSNVVWEDHYEQYF. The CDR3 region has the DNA TGTGCCAGAAGCAATGTCGTTTGGGAAGATCACTACGAGCAGTACTTC. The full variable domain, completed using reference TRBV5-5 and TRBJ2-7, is DAGVTQSPTHLIKTRGQQVTLRCSPISGHKSVSWYQQVLGQGPQFIFQYYEKEERGRGNFPDRFSARQFPNYSSELNVNALLLGDSALYLCARSNVVWEDHYEQYFGPGTRLTVT.

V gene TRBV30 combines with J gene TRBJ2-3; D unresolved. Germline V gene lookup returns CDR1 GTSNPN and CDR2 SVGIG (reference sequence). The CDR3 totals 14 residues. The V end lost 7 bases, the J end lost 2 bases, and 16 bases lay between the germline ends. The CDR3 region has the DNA TGTGCCTTCCGTGGGTTGGTTATCACAGATACGCAGTATTTT. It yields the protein CAFRGLVITDTQYF.

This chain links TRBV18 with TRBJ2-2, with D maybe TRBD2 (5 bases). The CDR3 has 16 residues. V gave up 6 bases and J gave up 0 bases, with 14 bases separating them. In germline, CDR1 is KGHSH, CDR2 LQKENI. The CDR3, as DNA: TGTGCCAGCTCCCCCCCCGAGCGGTCGAACACCGGGGAGCTGTTTTTT. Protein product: CASSPPERSNTGELFF. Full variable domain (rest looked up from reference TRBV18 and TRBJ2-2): NAGVMQNPRHLVRRRGQEARLRCSPMKGHSHVYWYRQLPEEGLKFMVYLQKENIIDESGMPKERFSAEFPKEGPSILRIQQVVRGDSAAYFCASSPPERSNTGELFFGEGSRLTVL.

The CDR3 bases are TGTGCCAGCAGCCAGAGACCACGGCATGGAAACACCATATATTTT. Amino acid sequence: CASSQRPRHGNTIYF. This chain links TRBV11-2 with TRBJ1-3; unclear D gene. V was shortened by 5 bases and J by 3 bases, with 14 bases between the two germline ends. CDR1 and CDR2 from the germline V gene are SGHAT and FQNNGV. This CDR3 has 15 amino acids.

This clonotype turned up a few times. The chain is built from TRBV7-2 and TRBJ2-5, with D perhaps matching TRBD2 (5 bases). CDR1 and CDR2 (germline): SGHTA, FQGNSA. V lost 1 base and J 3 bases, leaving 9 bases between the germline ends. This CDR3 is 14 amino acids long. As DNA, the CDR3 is TGTGCCAGCAGCTTAGACGGGGTCAAAGAGACCCAGTACTTC. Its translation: CASSLDGVKETQYF.

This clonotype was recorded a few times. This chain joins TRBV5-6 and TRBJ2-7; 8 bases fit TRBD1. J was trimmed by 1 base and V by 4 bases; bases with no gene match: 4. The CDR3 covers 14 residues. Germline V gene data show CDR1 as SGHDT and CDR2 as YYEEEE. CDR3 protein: CASSPGQVSYEQYF. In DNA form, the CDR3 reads TGTGCCAGCAGCCCGGGACAGGTATCCTACGAGCAGTACTTC.

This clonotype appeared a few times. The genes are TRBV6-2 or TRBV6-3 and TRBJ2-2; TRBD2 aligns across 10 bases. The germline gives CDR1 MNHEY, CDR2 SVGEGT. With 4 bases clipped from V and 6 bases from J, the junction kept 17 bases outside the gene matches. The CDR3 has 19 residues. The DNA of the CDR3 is TGTGCCAGCAGTTCCTCCCCCAGCAGCGGGAGGGCGGTCCCCGGGGAGCTGTTTTTT. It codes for CASSSSPSSGRAVPGELFF.

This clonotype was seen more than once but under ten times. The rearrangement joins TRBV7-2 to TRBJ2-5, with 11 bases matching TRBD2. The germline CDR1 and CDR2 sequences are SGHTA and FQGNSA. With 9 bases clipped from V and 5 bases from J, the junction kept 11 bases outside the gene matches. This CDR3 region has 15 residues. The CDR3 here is CASGGSGRVGETQYF. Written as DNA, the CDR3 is TGTGCCAGTGGGGGTAGCGGGAGGGTAGGGGAGACCCAGTACTTC. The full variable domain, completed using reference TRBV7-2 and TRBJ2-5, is GAGVSQSPSNKVTEKGKDVELRCDPISGHTALYWYRQSLGQGLEFLIYFQGNSAPDKSGLPSDRFSAERTGGSVSTLTIQRTQQEDSAVYLCASGGSGRVGETQYFGPGTRLLVL.

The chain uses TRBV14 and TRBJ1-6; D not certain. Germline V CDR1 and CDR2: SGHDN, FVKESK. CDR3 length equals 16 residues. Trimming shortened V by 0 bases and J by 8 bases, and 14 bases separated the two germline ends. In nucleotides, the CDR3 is TGTGCCAGCAGCCAAGAGTTCGGAAAACCAGATTCACCCCTCCACTTT. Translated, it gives CASSQEFGKPDSPLHF.

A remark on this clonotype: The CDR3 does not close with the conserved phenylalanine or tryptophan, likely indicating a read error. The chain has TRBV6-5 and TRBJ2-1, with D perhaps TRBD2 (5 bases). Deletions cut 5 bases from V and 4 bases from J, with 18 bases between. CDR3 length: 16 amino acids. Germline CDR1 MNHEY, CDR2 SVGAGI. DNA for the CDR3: TGTGCCAGCAGTCCCGGACTCCTGATGAGATACAATGAGCAGTTCTTG. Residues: CASSPGLLMRYNEQFL.

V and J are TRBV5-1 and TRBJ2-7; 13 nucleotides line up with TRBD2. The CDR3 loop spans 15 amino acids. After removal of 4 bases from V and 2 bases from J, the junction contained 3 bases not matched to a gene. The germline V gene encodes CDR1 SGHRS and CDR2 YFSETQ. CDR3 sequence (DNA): TGCGCCAGCAGCACGGGACTAGCGGGACCCTACGAGCAGTACTTC. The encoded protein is CASSTGLAGPYEQYF.

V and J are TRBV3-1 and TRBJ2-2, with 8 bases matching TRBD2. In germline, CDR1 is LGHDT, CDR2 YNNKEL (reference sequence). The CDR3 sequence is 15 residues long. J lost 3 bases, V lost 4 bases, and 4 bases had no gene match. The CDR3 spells CASSPVGGDTGELFF. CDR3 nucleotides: TGTGCCAGCAGCCCCGTCGGGGGGGACACCGGGGAGCTGTTTTTT.

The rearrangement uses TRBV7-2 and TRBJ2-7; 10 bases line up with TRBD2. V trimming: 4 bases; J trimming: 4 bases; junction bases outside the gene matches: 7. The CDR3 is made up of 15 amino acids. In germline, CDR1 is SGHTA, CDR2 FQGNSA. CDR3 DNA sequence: TGTGCCAGCAGCTCCGGGACTAGCGCCTCATACGAGCAGTACTTC. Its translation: CASSSGTSASYEQYF.

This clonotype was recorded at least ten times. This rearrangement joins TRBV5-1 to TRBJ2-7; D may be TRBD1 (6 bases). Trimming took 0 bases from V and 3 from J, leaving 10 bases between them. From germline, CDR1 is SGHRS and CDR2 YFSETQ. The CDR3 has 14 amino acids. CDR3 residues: CASSLDAGDYEQYF. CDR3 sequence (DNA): TGCGCCAGCAGCTTGGACGCAGGGGACTACGAGCAGTACTTC. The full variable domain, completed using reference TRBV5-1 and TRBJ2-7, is KAGVTQTPRYLIKTRGQQVTLSCSPISGHRSVSWYQQTPGQGLQFLFEYFSETQRNKGNFPGRFSGRQFSNSRSEMNVSTLELGDSALYLCASSLDAGDYEQYFGPGTRLTVT.

The CDR3 loop reads CASSLGVSGSGNTIYF. The CDR3 DNA is TGTGCCAGCAGCTTAGGTGTCTCCGGCTCTGGAAACACCATATATTTT. This chain connects TRBV7-2 to TRBJ1-3, with D uncertain. This CDR3 region has 16 residues. Trimming cost V 1 base and J 0 bases, with 10 bases left between them. Germline CDR1 SGHTA, CDR2 FQGNSA.

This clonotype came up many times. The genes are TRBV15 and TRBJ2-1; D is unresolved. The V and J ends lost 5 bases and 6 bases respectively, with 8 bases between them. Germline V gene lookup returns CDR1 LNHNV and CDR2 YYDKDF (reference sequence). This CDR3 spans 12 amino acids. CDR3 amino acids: CATSLAFNEQFF. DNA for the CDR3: TGTGCCACCAGCCTTGCCTTCAATGAGCAGTTCTTC.

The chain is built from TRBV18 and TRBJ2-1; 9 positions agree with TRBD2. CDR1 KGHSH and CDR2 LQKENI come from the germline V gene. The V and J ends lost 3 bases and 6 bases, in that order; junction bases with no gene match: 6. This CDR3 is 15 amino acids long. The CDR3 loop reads CASSPGLAPSNEQFF. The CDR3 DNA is TGTGCCAGCTCACCGGGACTAGCTCCATCCAATGAGCAGTTCTTC.

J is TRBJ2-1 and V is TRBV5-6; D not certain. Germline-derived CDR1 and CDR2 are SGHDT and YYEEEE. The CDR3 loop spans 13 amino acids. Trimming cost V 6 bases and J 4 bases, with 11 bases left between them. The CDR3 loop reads CASILALYNEQFF. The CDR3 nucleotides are TGTGCCAGCATTCTGGCTCTGTACAATGAGCAGTTCTTC.